This record covers a single T cell receptor beta chain. Its antigen is unknown. Per-base quality was not reported, and no clone a single base away is much larger than it. CD8 naive samples consisted of CD45RO-negative cells that were positively selected for CCR7, yielding a CD45RA+CCR7+ population without TemRA cells. The donors were healthy, HIV-negative adults with no recently reported acute infections or vaccinations. Only Caucasian adults living in Nashville, Tennessee, USA were represented among the donors. After blood collection by leukapheresis, PBMCs were isolated using Ficoll-Histopaque density gradient centrifugation and then cryopreserved in the vapor phase of liquid nitrogen. Analytical flow cytometry was used to check the purity and quantity of every magnetically sorted T cell population. Genomic DNA was isolated from each sorted fraction and quantified by UV absorbance on a Nanodrop 2000c.

The CDR3 goes from the cysteine to the phenylalanine over 14 residues. Only CDR3 DNA remains: 42 bases, in frame from the first base. From a lookup of the germline V gene, CDR1 and CDR2 are MDHEN and SYDVKM. The germline ends are 11 bases apart after V is trimmed by 6 bases and J by 0 bases. Using the deep immunoSEQ assay, multiplex PCR amplified TCR CDR3 regions from genomic DNA. Extracted genomic DNA from each cell subset was spread evenly across all wells of several immunoSEQ 96-well plates, with each plate serving as a replicate. For sorted subsets, 200 ng of genomic DNA, equivalent to some 30,000 T cell genomes, went into each replicate PCR. Purified libraries were quantified with a Qubit 3.0 fluorometer, sized on a Bioanalyzer 2100, and re-quantified with the KAPA Library Quantification kit. A separate single-read 150-cycle Illumina NextSeq 550 flow cell was used to sequence each immunoSEQ 96-well plate. In the source study's methods: Because the immunoSEQ output included only junctional sequences and no quality scores, the filtering could not be the same as the filtering used for full-length reads. To assign V/J genes and CDR3, sequences were annotated using PyIR, a Python wrapper for IgBLAST v1.9, with IMGT germline references. Reads were filtered out if the reads had weak V/J assignments (E-value above 1e-6), no CDR3, stop codons, out-of-frame junctions, or ambiguous translated residues. V3J clonotypes were defined by identical inferred V gene, J gene, and CDR3 amino acid sequence. The percentage overlap between two repertoires was calculated by dividing the number of shared unique clonotypes by the size of the smaller repertoire. Repertoire richness was assessed with RTK rarefaction, the Chao1 estimator, and Recon v2.1 estimates of unobserved clonotypes. Generation probabilities for all TCRbeta clonotypes obtained by the gDNA method from a handful of donors were computed using OLGA. This is the immuneACCESS table as TCRdb keeps it, with only in-frame sequences that have V and J called. A part of the clones is gone; compared with another copy, unresolved V genes explain less than half, and the rest is unexplained. V and J calls and clone size follow that table, whereas D and trimming were derived from the DNA. Present in this sample are under 2,000,000 clones, approximately 94% of which were seen just once. The top ten clones comprise around 1.2% of the sample.

The sample belongs to a study of shared clonotypes between healthy human individuals (dated by TCRdb to 2018 to 2021). For the wider study: The cohort comprised a couple of women and a few men aged 18 to 49 years. Per donor, three plates each were used for CD4 naive and CD4 memory, two for CD8 naive, and one for CD8 memory. To estimate repertoire size and how much clonotypes are shared between individuals, the study performed deep sequencing of blood TCR repertoires from a handful of healthy adults. Different laboratories and diverse techniques were used to prepare libraries and sequence TCR repertoires, to increase sequencing depth and limit assay-specific biases. Between about 0.94 and 8.9 billion PBMCs per donor were obtained by leukapheresis.

Overall study results and their limits: Around 5.4% of naive CD4, 3.5% of naive CD8, about 2.4% of memory CD4, and more than 0.35% of memory CD8 clonotypes were shared across a few donors. Because the study included only a small number of donors, the genetic and exposure-history diversity represented was limited. Based on pairwise subsampling, the degree of clonotype sharing among donors was expected to be affected by sequencing depth. Sampling was restricted to blood, and TCR repertoires in tissues likely differ from the TCR repertoires found in blood. Clonotypes shared by all four sorted-subset donors showed higher generation probabilities than non-shared clonotypes. Even with the large sequencing depth, rarefaction of the sorted-subset datasets indicated that sequencing was incomplete. Estimated clonotype richness was generally larger for naive than for memory subsets.

Sequencing used naive CD8+ T cells sorted from blood. This specimen's cell subset or site label, interpreted: CD45RA+CCR7+. The rearranged chain carries TRBV28 and TRBJ1-1; the D gene is not confidently resolved. This TCR derives from a man in his late teens or twenties in good health. The nucleotides read TGTGCCAGCAGCGTATGGACGGTGAACACTGAAGCTTTCTTT. The resulting protein is CASSVWTVNTEAFF.